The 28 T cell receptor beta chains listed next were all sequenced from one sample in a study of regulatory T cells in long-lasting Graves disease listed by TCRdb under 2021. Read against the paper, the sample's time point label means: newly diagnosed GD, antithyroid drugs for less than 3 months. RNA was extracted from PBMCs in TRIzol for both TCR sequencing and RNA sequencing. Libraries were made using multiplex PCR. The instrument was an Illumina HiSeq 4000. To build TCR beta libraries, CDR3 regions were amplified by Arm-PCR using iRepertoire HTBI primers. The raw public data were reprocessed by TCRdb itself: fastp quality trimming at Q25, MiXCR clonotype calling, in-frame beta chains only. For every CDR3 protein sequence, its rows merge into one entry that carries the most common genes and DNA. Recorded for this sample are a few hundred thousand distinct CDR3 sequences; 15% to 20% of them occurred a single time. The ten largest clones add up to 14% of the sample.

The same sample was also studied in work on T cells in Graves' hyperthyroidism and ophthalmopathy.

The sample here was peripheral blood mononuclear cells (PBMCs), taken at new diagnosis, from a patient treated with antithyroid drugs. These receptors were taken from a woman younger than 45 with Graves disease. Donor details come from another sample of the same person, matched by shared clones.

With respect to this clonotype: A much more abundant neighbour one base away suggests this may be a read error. The chain's CDR3 is CASGMTGTNNEQFF. CDR3 coding DNA: TGTGCCAGCGGTATGACAGGGACCAACAATGAGCAGTTCTTC. V gene TRBV6-2 or TRBV6-3 combines with J gene TRBJ2-1; TRBD1 matches at 7 bases. The V gene's germline CDR1 is MNHEY and CDR2 SVGEGT. V gave up 8 bases and J gave up 5 bases; unmatched junction bases: 9. The CDR3 has 14 residues.

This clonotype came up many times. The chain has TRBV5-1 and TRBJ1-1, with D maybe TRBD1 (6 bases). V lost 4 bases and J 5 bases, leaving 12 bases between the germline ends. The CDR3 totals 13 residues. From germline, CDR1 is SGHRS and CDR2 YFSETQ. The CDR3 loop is CASSVTGRTEAFF. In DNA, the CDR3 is TGCGCCAGCAGCGTTACAGGGAGAACTGAAGCTTTCTTT.

CDR3 DNA sequence: TGTGCCAGCAGTGGACAGGGAGGCTACACCTTC. It yields the protein CASSGQGGYTF. The chain carries TRBV27 and TRBJ1-2, with TRBD1 identical over 8 bases. Trimming cost V 5 bases and J 8 bases; bases outside gene matches: 1. The CDR3 runs 11 residues. Germline V gene sequence: CDR1 MNHEY, CDR2 SMNVEV (reference sequence).

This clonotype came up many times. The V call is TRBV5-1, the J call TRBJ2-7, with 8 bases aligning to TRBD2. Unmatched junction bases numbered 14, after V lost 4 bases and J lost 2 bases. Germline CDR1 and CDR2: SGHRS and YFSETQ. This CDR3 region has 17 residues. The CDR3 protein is CASSTPWGRGETYEQYF. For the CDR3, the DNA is TGCGCCAGCAGCACCCCGTGGGGGCGGGGGGAGACCTACGAGCAGTACTTC.

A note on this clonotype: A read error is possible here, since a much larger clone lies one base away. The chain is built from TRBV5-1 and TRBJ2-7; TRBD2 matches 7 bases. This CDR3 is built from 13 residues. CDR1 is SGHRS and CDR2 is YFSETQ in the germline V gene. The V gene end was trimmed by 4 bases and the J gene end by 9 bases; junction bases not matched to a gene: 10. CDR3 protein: CASSVGLVGGQYF. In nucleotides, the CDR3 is TGCGCCAGCAGCGTTGGACTAGTTGGGGGGCAGTACTTC.

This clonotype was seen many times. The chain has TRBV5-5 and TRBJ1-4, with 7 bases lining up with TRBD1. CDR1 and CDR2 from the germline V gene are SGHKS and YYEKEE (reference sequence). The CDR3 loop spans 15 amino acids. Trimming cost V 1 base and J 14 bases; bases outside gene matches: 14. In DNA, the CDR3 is TGTGCCAGCAGCTTGAATGGGCAGGGGGGGCGGATGCTGTTTTTT. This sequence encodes CASSLNGQGGRMLFF.

CDR3 bases: TGTGCCAGCAGTGACCCGGGACTAGTTACGAATACGCAGTATTTT. As protein: CASSDPGLVTNTQYF. J is TRBJ2-3 and V is TRBV6-2 or TRBV6-3; 8 nucleotides match TRBD2. The CDR3 totals 15 residues. Losses at the gene ends were 5 bases for V and 7 bases for J; bases not matched to a gene: 11. Per germline, CDR1 MNHEY and CDR2 SVGEGT.

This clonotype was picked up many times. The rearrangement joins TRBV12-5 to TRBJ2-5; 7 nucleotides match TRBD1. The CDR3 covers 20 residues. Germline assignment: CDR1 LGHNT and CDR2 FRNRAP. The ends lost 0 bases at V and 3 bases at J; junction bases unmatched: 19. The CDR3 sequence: CASGLVLGTEHEGNKETQYF. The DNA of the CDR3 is TGTGCTAGTGGTTTGGTTTTAGGGACAGAACATGAGGGGAACAAAGAGACCCAGTACTTC.

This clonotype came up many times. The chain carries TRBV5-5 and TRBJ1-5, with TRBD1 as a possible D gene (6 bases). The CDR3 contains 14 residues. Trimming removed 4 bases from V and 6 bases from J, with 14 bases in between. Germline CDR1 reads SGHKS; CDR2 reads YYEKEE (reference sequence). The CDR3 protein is CASSVETGSQPQHF. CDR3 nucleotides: TGTGCCAGCAGCGTAGAGACAGGCTCTCAGCCCCAGCATTTT.

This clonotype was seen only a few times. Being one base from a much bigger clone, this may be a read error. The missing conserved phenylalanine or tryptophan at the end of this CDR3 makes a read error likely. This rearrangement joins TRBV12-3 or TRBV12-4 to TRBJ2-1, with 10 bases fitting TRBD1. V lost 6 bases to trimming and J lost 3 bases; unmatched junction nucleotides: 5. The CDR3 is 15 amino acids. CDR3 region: CASRSGQGSYNEQFL. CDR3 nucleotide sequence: TGTGCCAGCAGGTCGGGACAGGGGAGCTACAATGAGCAGTTCCTC.

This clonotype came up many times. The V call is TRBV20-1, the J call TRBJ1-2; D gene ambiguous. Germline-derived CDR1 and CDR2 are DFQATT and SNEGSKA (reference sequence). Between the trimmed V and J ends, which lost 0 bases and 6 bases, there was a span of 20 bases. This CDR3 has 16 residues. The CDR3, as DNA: TGCAGTGCTAGAGATCTAATGATCCGGGAACAACATGGCTACACCTTC. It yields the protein CSARDLMIREQHGYTF.

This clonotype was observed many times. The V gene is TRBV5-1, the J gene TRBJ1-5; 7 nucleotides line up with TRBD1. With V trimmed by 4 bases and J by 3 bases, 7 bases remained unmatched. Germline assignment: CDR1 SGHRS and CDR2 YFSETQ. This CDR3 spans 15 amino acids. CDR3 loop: CASSLGGTDNQPQHF. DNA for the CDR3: TGCGCCAGCAGCCTAGGCGGGACAGACAATCAGCCCCAGCATTTT.

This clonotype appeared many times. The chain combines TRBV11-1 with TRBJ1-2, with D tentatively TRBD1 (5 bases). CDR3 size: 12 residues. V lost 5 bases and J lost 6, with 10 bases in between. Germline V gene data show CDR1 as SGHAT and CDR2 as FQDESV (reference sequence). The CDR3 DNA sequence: TGTGCCAGCAGCCCGCCAGGGAATGGCTACACCTTC. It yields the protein CASSPPGNGYTF. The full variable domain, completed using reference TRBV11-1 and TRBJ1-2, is EAEVAQSPRYKITEKSQAVAFWCDPISGHATLYWYRQILGQGPELLVQFQDESVVDDSQLPKDRFSAERLKGVDSTLKIQPAELGDSAMYLCASSPPGNGYTFGSGTRLTVV.

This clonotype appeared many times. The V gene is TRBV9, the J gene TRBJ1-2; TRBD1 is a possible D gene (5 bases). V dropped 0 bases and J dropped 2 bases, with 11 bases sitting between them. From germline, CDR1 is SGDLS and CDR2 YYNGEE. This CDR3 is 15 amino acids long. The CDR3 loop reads CASSVGGGTNYGYTF. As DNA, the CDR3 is TGTGCCAGCAGCGTAGGGGGGGGAACGAACTATGGCTACACCTTC.

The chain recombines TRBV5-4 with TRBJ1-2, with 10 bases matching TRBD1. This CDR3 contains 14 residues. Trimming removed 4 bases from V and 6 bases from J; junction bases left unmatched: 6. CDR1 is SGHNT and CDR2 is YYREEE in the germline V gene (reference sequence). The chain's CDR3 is CASSREGTGDGYTF. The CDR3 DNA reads TGTGCCAGCAGCCGTGAGGGGACAGGGGATGGCTACACCTTC. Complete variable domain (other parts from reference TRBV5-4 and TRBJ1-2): ETGVTQSPTHLIKTRGQQVTLRCSSQSGHNTVSWYQQALGQGPQFIFQYYREEENGRGNFPPRFSGLQFPNYSSELNVNALELDDSALYLCASSREGTGDGYTFGSGTRLTVV.

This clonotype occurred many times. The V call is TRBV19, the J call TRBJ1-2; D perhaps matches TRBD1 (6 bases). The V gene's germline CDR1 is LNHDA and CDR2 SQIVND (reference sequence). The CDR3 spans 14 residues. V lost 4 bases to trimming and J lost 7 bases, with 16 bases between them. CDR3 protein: CASSTFSGGLGYTF. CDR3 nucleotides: TGTGCCAGTAGTACCTTCTCCGGGGGCCTTGGCTACACCTTC. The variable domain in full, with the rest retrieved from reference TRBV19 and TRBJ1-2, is DGGITQSPKYLFRKEGQNVTLSCEQNLNHDAMYWYRQDPGQGLRLIYYSQIVNDFQKGDIAEGYSVSREKKESFPLTVTSAQKNPTAFYLCASSTFSGGLGYTFGSGTRLTVV.

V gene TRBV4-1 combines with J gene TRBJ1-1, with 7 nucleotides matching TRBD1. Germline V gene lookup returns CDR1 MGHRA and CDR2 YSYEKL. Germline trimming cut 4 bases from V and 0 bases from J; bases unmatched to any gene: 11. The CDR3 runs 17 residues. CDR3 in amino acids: CASSRTRDRSMNTEAFF. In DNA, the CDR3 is TGCGCCAGCAGCCGCACCCGGGACAGATCGATGAACACTGAAGCTTTCTTT.

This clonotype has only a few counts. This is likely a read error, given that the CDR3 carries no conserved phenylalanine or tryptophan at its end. The CDR3 DNA is TGTGCCAGCAGTCTCGGACAGGGGGCGATTGGCTACACCTCC. Translated, it gives CASSLGQGAIGYTS. J is TRBJ1-2 and V is TRBV6-1; 11 nucleotides agree with TRBD1. The V and J ends lost 5 bases and 7 bases, in that order; junction bases with no gene match: 6. In germline, CDR1 is MNHNS, CDR2 SASEGT. The CDR3 totals 14 residues.

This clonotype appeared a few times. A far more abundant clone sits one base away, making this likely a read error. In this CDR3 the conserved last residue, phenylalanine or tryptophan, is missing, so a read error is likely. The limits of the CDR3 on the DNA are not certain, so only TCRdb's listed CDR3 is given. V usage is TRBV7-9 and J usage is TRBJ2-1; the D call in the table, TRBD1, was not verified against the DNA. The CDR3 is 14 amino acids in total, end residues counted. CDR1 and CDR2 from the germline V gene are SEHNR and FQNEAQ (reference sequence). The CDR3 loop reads CASRMRDRGPTQYL.

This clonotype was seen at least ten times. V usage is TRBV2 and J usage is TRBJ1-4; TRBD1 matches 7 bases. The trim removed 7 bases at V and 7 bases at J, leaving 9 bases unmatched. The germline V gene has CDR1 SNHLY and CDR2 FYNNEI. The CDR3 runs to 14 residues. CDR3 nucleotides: TGTGCCAGCATCAAGGACAGGCCCAGTGAAAAACTGTTTTTT. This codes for CASIKDRPSEKLFF.

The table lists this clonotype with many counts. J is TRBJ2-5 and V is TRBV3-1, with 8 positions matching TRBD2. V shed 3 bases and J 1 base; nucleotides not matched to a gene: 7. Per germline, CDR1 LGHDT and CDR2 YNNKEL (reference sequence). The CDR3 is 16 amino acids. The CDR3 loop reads CASSHSLRGVQETQYF. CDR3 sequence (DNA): TGTGCCAGCAGCCATTCCTTGCGGGGGGTCCAAGAGACCCAGTACTTC.

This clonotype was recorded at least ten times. CDR3 coding DNA: TGTGCCAGTAGTGGGGGACGGTCGAACACTGAAGCTTTCTTT. Translated, it gives CASSGGRSNTEAFF. The V and J genes are TRBV19 and TRBJ1-1, with D perhaps TRBD1 (5 bases). The CDR3 runs 14 residues. CDR1 and CDR2 (germline): LNHDA, SQIVND (reference sequence). Trimming pared 5 bases from V and 1 base from J, leaving 11 bases between.

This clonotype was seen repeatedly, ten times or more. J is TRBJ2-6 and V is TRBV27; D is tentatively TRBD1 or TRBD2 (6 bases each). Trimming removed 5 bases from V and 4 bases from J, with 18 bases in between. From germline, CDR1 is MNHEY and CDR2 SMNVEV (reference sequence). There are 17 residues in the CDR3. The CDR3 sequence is CASSREWGAEGANVLTF. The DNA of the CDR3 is TGTGCCAGCAGTAGGGAGTGGGGGGCCGAAGGGGCCAACGTCCTGACTTTC.

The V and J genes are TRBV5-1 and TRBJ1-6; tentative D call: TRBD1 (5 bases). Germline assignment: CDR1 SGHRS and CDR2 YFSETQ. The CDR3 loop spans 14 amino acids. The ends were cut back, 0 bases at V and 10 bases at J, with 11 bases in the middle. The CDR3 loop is CASSLAQGDSPLHF. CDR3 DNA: TGCGCCAGCAGCTTGGCTCAGGGTGACTCACCCCTCCACTTT.

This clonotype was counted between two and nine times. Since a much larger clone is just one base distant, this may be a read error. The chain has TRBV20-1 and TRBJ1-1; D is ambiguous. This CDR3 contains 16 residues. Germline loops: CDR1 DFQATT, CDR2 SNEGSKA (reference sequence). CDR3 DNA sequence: TGCAGTGCTAGAGATTGGTCGACGGGCACTAACACTGAAGCTCTCTTT. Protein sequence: CSARDWSTGTNTEALF.

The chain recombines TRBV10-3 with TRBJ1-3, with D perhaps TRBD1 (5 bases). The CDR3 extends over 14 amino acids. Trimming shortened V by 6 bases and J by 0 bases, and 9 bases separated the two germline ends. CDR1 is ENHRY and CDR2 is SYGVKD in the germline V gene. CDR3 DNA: TGTGCCATCAGGGGGCAGGTCTCTGGAAACACCATATATTTT. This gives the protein CAIRGQVSGNTIYF.

Here the CDR3 reads CASSPRGQTQETQFF. The DNA for the CDR3 is TGTGCCAGCTCACCACGAGGTCAAACCCAAGAGACCCAGTTCTTC. This chain connects TRBV18 to TRBJ2-5; D is uncertain. The J call may be wrong; the DNA end is better matched by TRBJ2-1. Germline-derived CDR1 and CDR2 are KGHSH and LQKENI. CDR3 length: 15 amino acids.

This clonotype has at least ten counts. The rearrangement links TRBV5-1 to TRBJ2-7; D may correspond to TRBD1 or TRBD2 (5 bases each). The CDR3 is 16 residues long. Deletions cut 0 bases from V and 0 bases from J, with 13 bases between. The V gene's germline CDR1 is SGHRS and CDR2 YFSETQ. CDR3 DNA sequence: TGCGCCAGCAGCTTGGGGGGGAATTCAGGCTCCTACGAGCAGTACTTC. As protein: CASSLGGNSGSYEQYF.